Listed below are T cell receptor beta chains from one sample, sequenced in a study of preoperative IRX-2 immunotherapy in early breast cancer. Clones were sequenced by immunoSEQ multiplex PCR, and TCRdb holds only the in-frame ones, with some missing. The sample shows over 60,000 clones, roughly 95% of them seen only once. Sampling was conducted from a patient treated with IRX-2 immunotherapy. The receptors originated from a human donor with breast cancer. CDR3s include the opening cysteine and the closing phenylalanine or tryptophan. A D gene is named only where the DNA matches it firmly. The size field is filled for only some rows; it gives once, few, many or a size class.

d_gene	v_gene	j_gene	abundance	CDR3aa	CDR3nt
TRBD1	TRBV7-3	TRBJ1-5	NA	CARWDRENQPQHF	TGTGCCAGGTGGGACAGGGAAAATCAGCCCCAGCATTTT
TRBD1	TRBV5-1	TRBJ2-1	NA	CASSAGTGVNNEQFF	TGCGCCAGCAGCGCCGGGACAGGGGTTAATAATGAGCAGTTCTTC
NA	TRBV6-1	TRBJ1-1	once	CASSEPGFSTEAFF	TGTGCCAGCAGTGAACCAGGGTTCAGCACTGAAGCTTTCTTT
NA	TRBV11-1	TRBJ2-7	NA	CASSLTPHKGPSPF	TGTGCCAGCAGCTTAACCCCACACAAGGGACCTTCTCCTTTC
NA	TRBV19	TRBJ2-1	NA	CASSIDGRGAYNEQFF	TGTGCCAGTAGTATAGACGGCAGGGGGGCCTACAATGAGCAGTTCTTC
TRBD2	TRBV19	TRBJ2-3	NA	CASSILSGGADTQYF	TGTGCCAGTAGTATCCTTAGCGGGGGGGCAGATACGCAGTATTTT
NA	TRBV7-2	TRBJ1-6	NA	CASSFQGWDSPLHF	TGTGCCAGCAGCTTTCAGGGATGGGATTCACCCCTCCACTTT
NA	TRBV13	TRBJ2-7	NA	CASSAEGAYEQYF	TGTGCCAGCAGCGCAGAGGGCGCCTACGAGCAGTACTTC
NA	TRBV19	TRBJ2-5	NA	CASSITGGETQYF	TGTGCCAGTAGTATAACGGGTGGGGAGACCCAGTACTTC
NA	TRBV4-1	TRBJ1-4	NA	CASSQEVRGDEKLFF	TGCGCCAGCAGCCAAGAGGTCAGAGGAGATGAAAAACTGTTTTTT
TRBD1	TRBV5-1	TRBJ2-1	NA	CASSYRDSTNEQFF	TGCGCCAGCAGCTACCGGGACAGCACGAATGAGCAGTTCTTC
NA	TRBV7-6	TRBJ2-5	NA	CASSPVGGPGETQYF	TGTGCCAGCAGCCCGGTGGGGGGTCCAGGGGAGACCCAGTACTTC
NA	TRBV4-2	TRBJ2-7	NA	CASSPTGWVYEQYF	TGTGCCAGCAGCCCTACAGGGTGGGTCTACGAGCAGTACTTC
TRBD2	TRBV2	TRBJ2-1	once	CASKGGSSYNEQFF	TGTGCCAGCAAGGGCGGGAGCTCCTACAATGAGCAGTTCTTC
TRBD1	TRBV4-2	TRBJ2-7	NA	CASSQDRDSSYEQYF	TGTGCCAGCAGCCAAGATCGGGACAGCAGCTACGAGCAGTACTTC